This passage covers 9 T cell receptor beta chains from one sample sequenced in a study of shared clonotypes between healthy human individuals. Repertoires were generated with immunoSEQ multiplex PCR, while TCRdb's copy carries only in-frame clones and drops some. This sample has hundreds of thousands of clones; 95% to 98% occur once, and the top ten carry 0.25% to 0.35%. Naive CD8 isolation took CD45RO-negative cells positively selected for CCR7 and excluded terminally differentiated effector memory CD45RA+ cells. Sequencing input: naive CD8+ T cells sorted from blood. These receptors were obtained from a man aged 25 to 40 in good health.

The J gene is TRBJ2-1, the V gene TRBV18; D not certain. Trimming pared 1 base from V and 6 bases from J, leaving 16 bases between. The CDR3 has 16 residues. Germline V gene lookup returns CDR1 KGHSH and CDR2 LQKENI. For the CDR3, the DNA is TGTGCCAGCTCACCACGTCTATCGCCCGCAGGCAATGAGCAGTTCTTC. This gives the protein CASSPRLSPAGNEQFF.

Remarks on this clone: At the DNA level, this CDR3 is encoded by other sequences in the same sample as well. The chain couples TRBV9 to TRBJ2-7; either TRBD1 or TRBD2 may fit D (5 bases each). This CDR3 has 12 amino acids. CDR1 and CDR2 (germline): SGDLS, YYNGEE. With 4 bases removed from V and 4 bases from J, the gap between germline ends came to 9 bases. In nucleotides, the CDR3 is TGTGCCAGCAGCCCTGGGGGTTACGAGCAGTACTTC. Protein product: CASSPGGYEQYF.

The genes are TRBV5-5 and TRBJ1-2; D gene ambiguous. Germline V CDR1 and CDR2: SGHKS, YYEKEE (reference sequence). With 0 bases removed from V and 4 bases from J, the gap between germline ends came to 10 bases. The CDR3 contains 14 residues. The CDR3 bases are TGTGCCAGCAGCTTGGGCGGAGGAAGCTATGGCTACACCTTC. Residues: CASSLGGGSYGYTF.

Comments on this clone: At the DNA level, this CDR3 is encoded by other sequences in the same sample as well. The rearrangement uses TRBV9 and TRBJ2-3; D not certain. Germline-derived CDR1 and CDR2 are SGDLS and YYNGEE. The CDR3 has 13 amino acids. V was clipped by 0 bases and J by 2 bases, with 4 bases between them. In DNA, the CDR3 is TGTGCCAGCAGCGTAGAAGTCACAGATACGCAGTATTTT. Translation: CASSVEVTDTQYF.

The chain combines TRBV27 with TRBJ2-1; 12 nucleotides match TRBD2. The CDR3 runs to 15 residues. Germline V gene lookup returns CDR1 MNHEY and CDR2 SMNVEV (reference sequence). V shed 4 bases and J 9 bases; nucleotides not matched to a gene: 7. CDR3 DNA: TGTGCCAGCAGTTCCCGGACTAGCGGGATTGGTGAGCAGTTCTTC. Amino acids: CASSSRTSGIGEQFF.

The V and J genes are TRBV19 and TRBJ1-1, with D possibly TRBD1 on 5 matching bases. CDR3 size: 15 residues. Between the trimmed V and J ends, which lost 5 bases and 4 bases, there was a span of 17 bases. Germline V gene lookup returns CDR1 LNHDA and CDR2 SQIVND (reference sequence). The CDR3 DNA is TGTGCCAGTAGTCCTGTATATGGAGGGGCCACTGAAGCTTTCTTT. Protein product: CASSPVYGGATEAFF.

This chain connects TRBV7-9 to TRBJ1-4; D is ambiguous. The CDR3 is made up of 12 amino acids. Trimming stripped 5 bases from V and 6 bases from J, with 7 bases between. Germline-derived CDR1 and CDR2 are SEHNR and FQNEAQ (reference sequence). CDR3 sequence (DNA): TGTGCCAGCAGCCCCCTGGATGAAAAACTGTTTTTT. Residues: CASSPLDEKLFF. The complete variable domain, with remaining parts taken from reference TRBV7-9 and TRBJ1-4, reads DTGVSQNPRHKITKRGQNVTFRCDPISEHNRLYWYRQTLGQGPEFLTYFQNEAQLEKSRLLSDRFSAERPKGSFSTLEIQRTEQGDSAMYLCASSPLDEKLFFGSGTQLSVL.

The chain joins TRBV5-1 to TRBJ1-4; tentatively, D is TRBD1 (5 bases). V was trimmed by 4 bases and J by 6 bases, leaving 10 bases between them. The CDR3 is 13 residues long. Looked up from germline, CDR1 is SGHRS and CDR2 is YFSETQ. The CDR3 reads CASSGTLDEKLFF. The CDR3 DNA is TGCGCCAGCAGCGGGACCTTGGATGAAAAACTGTTTTTT. The full variable domain, rest sourced from reference TRBV5-1 and TRBJ1-4, is KAGVTQTPRYLIKTRGQQVTLSCSPISGHRSVSWYQQTPGQGLQFLFEYFSETQRNKGNFPGRFSGRQFSNSRSEMNVSTLELGDSALYLCASSGTLDEKLFFGSGTQLSVL.

The chain has TRBV27 and TRBJ2-7, with TRBD1 matching 9 bases. The CDR3 spans 14 residues. Trimming at V came to 1 base and at J to 5 bases, leaving 3 bases not matched to a gene. Looked up from germline, CDR1 is MNHEY and CDR2 is SMNVEV (reference sequence). CDR3 coding DNA: TGTGCCAGCAGTTTATGGGACAGGGTTGACGAGCAGTACTTC. Translating it yields CASSLWDRVDEQYF.